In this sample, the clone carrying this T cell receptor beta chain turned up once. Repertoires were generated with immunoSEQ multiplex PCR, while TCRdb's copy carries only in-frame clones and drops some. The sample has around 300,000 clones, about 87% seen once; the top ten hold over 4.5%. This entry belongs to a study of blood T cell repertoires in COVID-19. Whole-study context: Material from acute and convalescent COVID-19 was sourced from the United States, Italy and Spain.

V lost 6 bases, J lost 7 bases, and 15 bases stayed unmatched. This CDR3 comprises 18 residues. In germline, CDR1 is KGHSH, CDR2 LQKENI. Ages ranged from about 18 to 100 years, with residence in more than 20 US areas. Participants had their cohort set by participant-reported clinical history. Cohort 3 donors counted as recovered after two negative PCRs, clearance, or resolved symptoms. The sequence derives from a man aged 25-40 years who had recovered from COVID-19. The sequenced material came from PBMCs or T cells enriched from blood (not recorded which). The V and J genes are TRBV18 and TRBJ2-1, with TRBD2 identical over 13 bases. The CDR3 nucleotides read TGTGCCAGCTCTATTATTATTACCGGGACTAGCGGGGAAAATGAGCAGTTCTTC. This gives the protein CASSIIITGTSGENEQFF.